This TCR beta chain was profiled in a study of CD8+ T cells in alopecia areata. The CDR3 covers 15 residues. CDR1 is PRHDT, CDR2 FYEKMQ, per germline (reference sequence). Trimming removed 5 bases from V and 3 bases from J, with 17 bases in between. Treatment in this sample: oral pan-JAK inhibitor, 5-10 mg twice daily. RNA, once extracted, was reverse transcribed into cDNA for use as the sequencing template. Method: immunoSEQ multiplex PCR; TCRdb's copy keeps in-frame clones and lacks some. This table has more than 150,000 clones, approximately 50% appearing once. This sequence was found in a human donor with alopecia areata. The specimen comprised CD8+ T cells sorted from blood, sampled around week 54, from a patient treated with tofacitinib. V is TRBV13 and J is TRBJ2-7, with D maybe TRBD1 (6 bases). The CDR3 DNA is TGTGCCAGCAGCCCTCGGGCAGGGGTCCTCTACGAGCAGTACTTC. It codes for CASSPRAGVLYEQYF.